This T cell receptor (beta chain) was identified during a study of shared clonotypes between healthy human individuals. Produced via immunoSEQ multiplex PCR; TCRdb's table is partial and in-frame only. This table holds under 2,500,000 clones, roughly 95% found once. As regards this clone: Antigen specificity is unknown.

The CDR3 runs 14 residues. V shed 5 bases and J 6 bases; nucleotides not matched to a gene: 5. Germline assignment: CDR1 PRHDT and CDR2 FYEKMQ (reference sequence). Whole-study findings and limits: The study drew on few donors, limiting represented genetic and exposure-history diversity.

This sequence joins TRBV13 and TRBJ1-4; 8 bases match TRBD1. Sequencing was carried out using naive CD4+ T cells sorted from blood. Subset of the sample: CD45RA+ positively selected. This TCR was recovered from a man younger than 30 in good health. CDR3 in amino acids: CASSGRQGYEKLFF. The CDR3 bases are TGTGCCAGCAGCGGGAGACAGGGGTATGAAAAACTGTTTTTT.